A selection of T cell receptor beta chains follows, all from one sample in a study of blood T cell repertoires in COVID-19. Sequenced by immunoSEQ multiplex PCR; TCRdb stores in-frame clones only, minus some. The table records some 160,000 clones, 80% of them present only once. Sequencing was done on a sample of PBMCs or T cells enriched from blood (not recorded which). The receptors here all came from a woman aged 55-69 years who had recovered from COVID-19. Both conserved end residues are trimmed from each CDR3.

TRBJ1-5	TRBV10-2	ASSEEGQGNQPQH
TRBJ1-6	TRBV1	TSSQENGTGIDSPLH
TRBJ1-5	TRBV28	ASGGLQPQH
TRBJ1-2	TRBV29-1	SVEDNPRGSYGYT
TRBJ1-5	TRBV19	ASSSDRGEPQH
TRBJ2-4	TRBV6-5	ASRMTGYYIQY
TRBJ2-1	TRBV24-1	ATSDLRTSDEQF
TRBJ1-5	TRBV24-1	ATSHPGAHQPQH
TRBJ1-5	TRBV30	AWSVTGAFNQPQH
TRBJ1-2	TRBV5-1	ASSSSKDRANYGYT
TRBJ2-3	TRBV10-3	AISDGGFSTDTQY
TRBJ1-2	TRBV2	ASSTIGQSYGYT
TRBJ2-5	TRBV7-2	ASSSAGGREETQY
TRBJ2-1	TRBV5-1	ASSLRLESYNEQF
TRBJ2-1	TRBV14	ASSQVLAGGKEQF
TRBJ2-7	TRBV7-2	ASSFDRGSYEQY
TRBJ1-5	TRBV9	ASSSSRGPQH
TRBJ2-3	TRBV30	ACRQGPDTQY
TRBJ2-1	TRBV27	ASSFIGESYNEQF
TRBJ2-5	TRBV7-2	ASAAQETQY
TRBJ1-1	TRBV21-1	ASSKVCHTEAF
TRBJ2-3	TRBV11-2	ASSASGTGTDTQY
TRBJ1-5	TRBV9	ASSVGGNNQPQH
TRBJ1-2	TRBV24-1	ATSDLLPRQGNYGYT
TRBJ1-6	TRBV12-3/TRBV12-4	ASRYYNSPLH
TRBJ1-1	TRBV2	ASSAQGYAEAF
TRBJ2-5	TRBV5-1	ASSLARGGRETQY